Following are 27 T cell receptor beta chains from one sample sequenced in a study of cytomegalovirus exposure and HLA in healthy donors. Clones were read by immunoSEQ multiplex PCR, and TCRdb kept only the in-frame ones, dropping some. The sample lists some 79,000 clones; around 94% were seen once. The specimen was PBMCs. The receptors come from a woman under 30 in good health and CMV-seropositive.

The chain recombines TRBV7-6 with TRBJ2-1; 10 bases align to TRBD1. This CDR3 is 14 amino acids long. V lost 5 bases, J lost 9 bases, and 7 bases stayed unmatched. Germline values: CDR1 SGHVS, CDR2 FNYEAQ. CDR3 DNA: TGTGCCAGCAGCCCCGGGACAGGGGAGGGTGAGCAGTTCTTC. Protein product: CASSPGTGEGEQFF.

The chain employs TRBV6-6 and TRBJ2-5; D is possibly TRBD2 (6 bases). Germline V gene data show CDR1 as MNHNY and CDR2 as SVGAGI (reference sequence). Between the trimmed V and J ends, which lost 8 bases and 7 bases, there was a span of 20 bases. The CDR3 totals 14 residues. CDR3 sequence reads: CASCDGSGGATQYF. The CDR3 bases are TGTGCCAGCTGCGACGGGAGCGGCGGTGCGACCCAGTACTTC.

The CDR3 loop reads CASSPPGSPAADTQYF. CDR3 DNA sequence: TGTGCCAGCAGCCCCCCGGGCTCCCCAGCGGCAGATACGCAGTATTTT. The chain employs TRBV7-9 and TRBJ2-3; D may be TRBD2 (5 bases). CDR3 length: 16 residues. V gave up 5 bases and J gave up 4 bases, with 19 bases separating them. Germline loops: CDR1 SEHNR, CDR2 FQNEAQ (reference sequence).

The chain joins TRBV6-5 to TRBJ2-5; tentatively, D is TRBD1 (5 bases). CDR1 and CDR2 from the germline V gene are MNHEY and SVGAGI. Trimming took 0 bases from V and 5 from J, leaving 13 bases between them. The CDR3 spans 15 residues. The CDR3 nucleotides are TGTGCCAGCAGTTACTCAGGGGCCCGGGTTGAGACCCAGTACTTC. This codes for CASSYSGARVETQYF.

The J gene is TRBJ2-1, the V gene TRBV30; a possible D gene is TRBD2 (5 bases). Trimming cost V 0 bases and J 6 bases, with 21 bases left between them. Per the germline V gene, CDR1 is GTSNPN and CDR2 is SVGIG (reference sequence). CDR3 length: 17 amino acids. The CDR3 here is CAWSVVSATGFGNEQFF. The CDR3, as DNA: TGTGCCTGGAGTGTTGTCTCGGCGACGGGATTTGGCAATGAGCAGTTCTTC.

This chain joins TRBV11-2 and TRBJ2-5; 7 bases align to TRBD2. The CDR3 contains 17 residues. Germline CDR1 SGHAT, CDR2 FQNNGV. The V segment lost 3 bases and the J segment 5 bases; nucleotides outside the gene matches: 15. The DNA of the CDR3 is TGTGCCAGCAGCTTTAGTGGGGTGTGGGCGGGAGATGAGACCCAGTACTTC. It specifies CASSFSGVWAGDETQYF. The whole variable domain, filled in from reference TRBV11-2 and TRBJ2-5, reads EAGVAQSPRYKIIEKRQSVAFWCNPISGHATLYWYQQILGQGPKLLIQFQNNGVVDDSQLPKDRFSAERLKGVDSTLKIQPAKLEDSAVYLCASSFSGVWAGDETQYFGPGTRLLVL.

CDR3 sequence reads: CASSLFGPDQNTEAFF. The CDR3 nucleotides read TGTGCCAGCAGCCTGTTCGGTCCCGATCAGAACACTGAAGCTTTCTTT. This chain links TRBV5-6 with TRBJ1-1; D gene uncertain. CDR1 and CDR2 from the germline V gene are SGHDT and YYEEEE. Between the trimmed V and J ends, which lost 4 bases and 1 base, there was a span of 17 bases. The CDR3 runs to 16 residues.

The chain has TRBV7-8 and TRBJ2-7; 8 nucleotides match TRBD2. The CDR3 extends over 16 amino acids. Per germline, CDR1 SGHVS and CDR2 FQNEAQ. After removal of 5 bases from V and 6 bases from J, the junction contained 15 bases not matched to a gene. In nucleotides, the CDR3 is TGTGCCAGCAGCACGGGGGGGGGAAAAAGGTTAGGCGAGCAGTACTTC. Encoded protein: CASSTGGGKRLGEQYF.

The count of this clone is one. This rearrangement joins TRBV28 to TRBJ2-5, with 7 nucleotides matching TRBD1. The CDR3 loop spans 14 amino acids. Per germline, CDR1 MDHEN and CDR2 SYDVKM. J was trimmed by 5 bases and V by 7 bases; bases with no gene match: 10. CDR3 nucleotides: TGTGCCAGCATCTCTACACAGGGGTATGAGACCCAGTACTTC. This codes for CASISTQGYETQYF.

The chain couples TRBV5-1 to TRBJ1-1; D might be TRBD1 (5 bases). The V gene lost 0 bases and the J gene lost 2 bases, with 8 bases spanning the gap. CDR3 size: 14 residues. Germline lookup yields CDR1 SGHRS and CDR2 YFSETQ. This chain's CDR3 is CASSLGQINTEAFF. CDR3 in DNA: TGCGCCAGCAGCTTGGGACAGATCAACACTGAAGCTTTCTTT.

The rearrangement links TRBV6-1 to TRBJ1-2, with a tentative D call TRBD1 (6 bases). Deletions cut 5 bases from V and 7 bases from J, with 11 bases between. Germline CDR1 is MNHNS and CDR2 is SASEGT. The CDR3 is 12 amino acids. The CDR3 DNA is TGTGCCAGCAGTCCAAACAGGGTTGGCTACACCTTC. As protein: CASSPNRVGYTF.

The V gene is TRBV28, the J gene TRBJ2-5; D may be TRBD1 (5 bases). Trimming shortened V by 6 bases and J by 4 bases, and 12 bases separated the two germline ends. Per germline, CDR1 MDHEN and CDR2 SYDVKM. This CDR3 has 13 residues. The DNA of the CDR3 is TGTGCCAGCAGAGGGGCAGCTGCAGAGACCCAGTACTTC. This translates into CASRGAAAETQYF.

This clone came up once. The rearrangement links TRBV6-1 to TRBJ2-7; 10 nucleotides agree with TRBD2. The V and J ends lost 7 bases and 1 base, in that order; junction bases with no gene match: 10. Germline V gene sequence: CDR1 MNHNS, CDR2 SASEGT. This CDR3 contains 16 residues. CDR3 region: CASIDILAGLSYEQYF. The CDR3 bases are TGTGCCAGCATTGATATACTAGCGGGGCTTTCCTACGAGCAGTACTTC.

The J gene is TRBJ2-2, the V gene TRBV7-9; 8 bases line up with TRBD1. V shed 6 bases, J shed 1 base, and the junction held 10 bases outside the gene matches. CDR1 and CDR2 (germline): SEHNR, FQNEAQ (reference sequence). The CDR3 spans 17 residues. CDR3 sequence (DNA): TGTGCCAGCAGGACAGGGGCGAGCACGCAGAACACCGGGGAGCTGTTTTTT. Its translation: CASRTGASTQNTGELFF.

V usage is TRBV30 and J usage is TRBJ2-3, with 9 bases matching TRBD1. The V and J ends lost 4 bases and 2 bases, in that order; junction bases with no gene match: 4. The CDR3 is 14 amino acids. Germline V gene data show CDR1 as GTSNPN and CDR2 as SVGIG (reference sequence). CDR3: CAWIRTGDTDTQYF. CDR3 bases: TGTGCCTGGATCCGGACAGGGGACACAGATACGCAGTATTTT. The full variable domain, in which reference TRBV30 and TRBJ2-3 provide the parts outside the CDR3, is SQTIHQWPATLVQPVGSPLSLECTVEGTSNPNLYWYRQAAGRGLQLLFYSVGIGQISSEVPQNLSASRPQDRQFILSSKKLLLSDSGFYLCAWIRTGDTDTQYFGPGTRLTVL.

The chain joins TRBV2 to TRBJ1-2; D gene ambiguous. CDR3 size: 16 residues. CDR1 and CDR2 from the germline V gene are SNHLY and FYNNEI. V gave up 2 bases and J gave up 8 bases, with 21 bases separating them. The DNA of the CDR3 is TGTGCCAGCAGTGAAATCGCGGAGGTTTATTCGAGCGGCTACACCTTC. Its translation is CASSEIAEVYSSGYTF.

The chain links TRBV14 to TRBJ1-6, with unresolved D. Germline V gene sequence: CDR1 SGHDN, CDR2 FVKESK. V lost 0 bases and J lost 10, with 16 bases in between. The CDR3 sequence is 16 residues long. Here the CDR3 DNA reads TGTGCCAGCAGCCAAGATCGGGGAGTTTTGCCCTCACCCCTCCACTTT. Amino acids: CASSQDRGVLPSPLHF.

The DNA for the CDR3 is TGTGCCAGCAGCCAAGAAATTGGCAGAACAGATACGCAGTATTTT. Translating gives CASSQEIGRTDTQYF. V gene TRBV14 combines with J gene TRBJ2-3; D remains ambiguous. V gave up 0 bases and J gave up 3 bases, with 10 bases separating them. Germline lookup yields CDR1 SGHDN and CDR2 FVKESK. This CDR3 has 15 amino acids.

The chain employs TRBV7-3 and TRBJ1-5; 8 bases are shared with TRBD1. Per the germline V gene, CDR1 is SGHTA and CDR2 is FQGTGA. The CDR3 length is 15 residues. The V segment lost 2 bases and the J segment 4 bases; nucleotides outside the gene matches: 4. The CDR3 region is CASSLSGTGNQPQHF. For the CDR3, the DNA is TGTGCCAGCAGCTTATCAGGGACAGGAAATCAGCCCCAGCATTTT.

The rearrangement links TRBV5-3 to TRBJ2-7; D is unresolved. TRBV5-3 qualifies as an ORF whose function is uncertain. There are 15 residues in the CDR3. Deletions cut 0 bases from V and 0 bases from J, with 10 bases between. CDR3 sequence (DNA): TGTGCCAGAAGCTTGGTAGCAAGGTGCTCCTACGAGCAGTACTTC. It specifies CARSLVARCSYEQYF.

V and J are TRBV9 and TRBJ2-5; 8 nucleotides align to TRBD1. Per the germline V gene, CDR1 is SGDLS and CDR2 is YYNGEE. The J segment lost 4 bases and the V segment lost 0 bases, leaving 11 bases of the junction unmatched. The CDR3 sequence is 17 residues long. DNA of the CDR3: TGTGCCAGCAGCGTAGGGCTGGGACAGGTCGCGGGAGAGACCCAGTACTTC. Its protein is CASSVGLGQVAGETQYF.

This chain connects TRBV5-1 to TRBJ1-1; no firm D call. V lost 4 bases and J 0 bases, leaving 10 bases between the germline ends. The germline V gene encodes CDR1 SGHRS and CDR2 YFSETQ. The CDR3 is 14 amino acids. CDR3: CASSAQVLNTEAFF. CDR3 bases: TGCGCCAGCAGCGCTCAGGTATTGAACACTGAAGCTTTCTTT.

This clone was recorded only once. The gene calls are TRBV10-2 and TRBJ1-1; tentative D call: TRBD1 (5 bases). Trimming removed 0 bases from V and 2 bases from J, with 16 bases in between. The CDR3 covers 17 residues. CDR1 and CDR2 (germline): WSHSY, SAAADI. CDR3 amino acids: CASSESIPGDFNTEAFF. The CDR3 DNA sequence: TGCGCCAGCAGTGAGTCGATCCCCGGGGACTTTAACACTGAAGCTTTCTTT.

The chain employs TRBV7-2 and TRBJ2-3, with TRBD2 matching 13 bases. V lost 1 base, J lost 4 bases, and 5 bases stayed unmatched. This CDR3 is 17 amino acids long. Germline loops: CDR1 SGHTA, CDR2 FQGNSA. The CDR3 region is CASSLGPLAGGADTQYF. For the CDR3, the DNA is TGTGCCAGCAGCTTAGGCCCACTAGCGGGAGGGGCAGATACGCAGTATTTT. The entire variable domain, with the rest obtained from reference TRBV7-2 and TRBJ2-3, is as follows: GAGVSQSPSNKVTEKGKDVELRCDPISGHTALYWYRQSLGQGLEFLIYFQGNSAPDKSGLPSDRFSAERTGGSVSTLTIQRTQQEDSAVYLCASSLGPLAGGADTQYFGPGTRLTVL.

On this clone: This same CDR3 is encoded by further DNA sequences in the sample. This chain joins TRBV28 and TRBJ1-5; D is perhaps TRBD1 (6 bases). This CDR3 is built from 13 residues. Germline V gene sequence: CDR1 MDHEN, CDR2 SYDVKM. Trimming took 5 bases from V and 4 from J, leaving 9 bases between them. The chain's CDR3 is CASSLTGNQPQHF. CDR3 DNA: TGTGCCAGCAGTCTGACAGGTAATCAGCCCCAGCATTTT.

The rearrangement joins TRBV27 to TRBJ2-7, with 8 bases aligning to TRBD2. CDR3 length: 15 amino acids. The ends lost 2 bases at V and 3 bases at J; junction bases unmatched: 6. Germline assignment: CDR1 MNHEY and CDR2 SMNVEV (reference sequence). The CDR3 nucleotides are TGTGCCAGCAGTTTAGACGGACTAGCCAACTACGAGCAGTACTTC. It codes for CASSLDGLANYEQYF.

V gene TRBV5-1 combines with J gene TRBJ2-1; TRBD2 matches 8 bases. The V gene's germline CDR1 is SGHRS and CDR2 YFSETQ. Trimming removed 5 bases from V and 4 bases from J; junction bases left unmatched: 5. The CDR3 sequence is 14 residues long. CDR3 region: CASSLGGDYNEQFF. CDR3 nucleotides: TGCGCCAGCAGTCTCGGGGGGGATTACAATGAGCAGTTCTTC.